These 7 T cell receptor beta chains share one sample of origin, sequenced in a study of cytomegalovirus exposure and HLA in healthy donors. TCRdb keeps only in-frame clones here, not all; method: immunoSEQ multiplex PCR. Of about 84,000 clones in the sample, roughly 93% were seen once. Material for sequencing was PBMCs. Receptors were obtained from a young man in good health and CMV-seronegative.

J is TRBJ2-7 and V is TRBV7-9, with a tentative D call TRBD1 (5 bases). CDR3 length equals 13 residues. V lost 5 bases and J lost 5, with 13 bases in between. Germline V gene lookup returns CDR1 SEHNR and CDR2 FQNEAQ (reference sequence). DNA of the CDR3: TGTGCCAGCAGCCCCCCGGCAGGGAACGAGCAGTACTTC. Residues: CASSPPAGNEQYF.

The chain recombines TRBV27 with TRBJ2-7, with a possible D match to TRBD2 (6 bases). The CDR3 is made up of 14 amino acids. V dropped 6 bases and J dropped 1 base, with 13 bases sitting between them. The germline V gene has CDR1 MNHEY and CDR2 SMNVEV (reference sequence). CDR3 bases: TGTGCCAGCAGATCTAGTGCGGGATCCTACGAGCAGTACTTC. It is translated as CASRSSAGSYEQYF.

This rearrangement joins TRBV19 to TRBJ1-3; D gene unclear. The CDR3 is 13 amino acids. Germline V gene data show CDR1 as LNHDA and CDR2 as SQIVND (reference sequence). The germline V and J ends were trimmed by 7 bases and 7 bases, with 14 bases remaining between them. CDR3 amino acids: CASTPGAANTIYF. The CDR3 coding sequence is TGTGCCAGTACCCCGGGAGCTGCGAACACCATATATTTT.

Here the CDR3 DNA reads TGTGCTAGTGGTTTGGGGACTAGCGGGGGGCAAGAGACCCAGTACTTC. This codes for CASGLGTSGGQETQYF. The chain employs TRBV12-5 and TRBJ2-5; 14 bases agree with TRBD2. The germline V gene has CDR1 LGHNT and CDR2 FRNRAP. The CDR3 covers 16 residues. V gave up 1 base and J gave up 2 bases; unmatched junction bases: 0.

The V gene is TRBV7-3, the J gene TRBJ2-5; 7 bases line up with TRBD2. Germline trimming cut 0 bases from V and 3 bases from J; bases unmatched to any gene: 13. There are 18 residues in the CDR3. CDR1 SGHTA and CDR2 FQGTGA come from the germline V gene. The CDR3 reads CASSLTGTSLAGEETQYF. The CDR3 DNA reads TGTGCCAGCAGCTTAACCGGGACCTCTCTTGCGGGAGAAGAGACCCAGTACTTC.

This chain uses TRBV15 with TRBJ1-2; 8 bases are shared with TRBD1. V lost 4 bases, J lost 1 base, and 8 bases stayed unmatched. This CDR3 region has 16 residues. CDR1 and CDR2 (germline): LNHNV, YYDKDF (reference sequence). CDR3 loop: CATSTRTGLVNYGYTF. DNA of the CDR3: TGTGCCACCAGCACGAGGACAGGGTTAGTTAACTATGGCTACACCTTC.

This chain links TRBV19 with TRBJ1-2; unclear D gene. V was cut by 6 bases and J by 0 bases, with 14 bases left in between. The germline V gene has CDR1 LNHDA and CDR2 SQIVND (reference sequence). The CDR3 sequence is 15 residues long. The DNA for the CDR3 is TGTGCCAGTAGGAGCAGTGGCAGGACTAACTATGGCTACACCTTC. This sequence encodes CASRSSGRTNYGYTF.